The sequence of this T cell receptor (beta chain) was determined in a study of CD8 T cells in ankylosing spondylitis (dated by TCRdb to the late 2010s). With respect to the entire study: The study set out to find disease-linked TCR variants by profiling T cell receptor beta repertoires in ankylosing spondylitis patients and healthy donors. In total, the full study cohort was made up of approximately 99 healthy donors and roughly 27 ankylosing spondylitis patients. Peripheral blood was sampled, and synovial fluid was also collected from ankylosing spondylitis patients. The paper as a whole reports these results and caveats: Some TCR beta motif variants had previously been reported in synovial fluid and blood of reactive arthritis patients, which suggested common disease-initiation mechanisms. The disease-linked clones had a CD8+ phenotype and were found at relatively low frequencies in peripheral blood. A TCR beta motif of several highly homologous amino acid variants appeared characteristic of blood from ankylosing spondylitis patients. The disease-linked clones were reported as significantly enriched in matched synovial fluid samples from ankylosing spondylitis patients.

The sample holds many counts of this clonotype. Its antigen is not yet known. Nothing much larger sits one base from this clone, and base qualities are not available. Data came from an Illumina HiSeq 2500. Quantitative 5'-RACE with molecular barcodes was the method used to prepare the TCR beta libraries. On the authors' methods: A new computational method based on a probabilistic model of VDJ rearrangement was used to identify disease-linked TCR variants. TCRdb passed the public sequencing reads through fastp at Q25 and MiXCR, retaining productive beta sequences. Under each unique CDR3 protein, matching rows form one entry showing the most common genes and DNA. TCRdb, not the authors, supplied the V and J calls. Across this sample there are 150,000 to 200,000 distinct CDR3 sequences, with 10% to 15% seen only once. Of the sample, approximately 9.9% falls within the top ten clones. This clonotype was obtained from a female donor with ankylosing spondylitis or in good health (not recorded which). The sequencing sample was made of blood, either unsorted or a sorted T cell fraction (not recorded which).

The DNA sequence is TGCAGTGCCGCAGGATCCACAGATACGCAGTATTTT. Its amino acids are CSAAGSTDTQYF. The chain uses TRBV20-1 and TRBJ2-3, with no confident D gene call. From the cysteine up to the phenylalanine, the CDR3 has a length of 12 residues. This entry keeps only the CDR3 DNA: 36 bases, framed from base 1. V gives up 6 bases and J gives up 2 bases, and the segment between their germline ends measures 9 bases. CDR1 DFQATT and CDR2 SNEGSKA were looked up in the germline V gene (reference sequence).